The sequence of this T cell receptor (beta chain) was determined in a study of PD-1 blockade in classical Hodgkin lymphoma. Study-level points and caveats: Complete responders matched newly diagnosed patients in baseline diversity.

Every one of the patients relapsed after autologous stem cell transplantation (brentuximab vedotin exposure was variable). The method was immunoSEQ multiplex PCR; TCRdb's version includes in-frame clones alone and lacks a portion of them. The sample shows tens of thousands of clones, about 93% of them seen only once. A remark on this clone: Its antigen is as yet unknown.

This CDR3 is 17 amino acids long. Germline-derived CDR1 and CDR2 are SGHNT and YYREEE (reference sequence). The ends lost 0 bases at V and 0 bases at J; junction bases unmatched: 1. The clonotype originates from a human donor with classical Hodgkin lymphoma. This rearrangement joins TRBV5-4 to TRBJ2-3; 13 nucleotides agree with TRBD2. The specimen was peripheral blood mononuclear cells (PBMCs), collected at baseline. CDR3 sequence: CASSLEGLAGSTDTQYF. Written as DNA, the CDR3 is TGTGCCAGCAGCTTGGAGGGACTAGCGGGAAGCACAGATACGCAGTATTTT.